This T cell receptor beta chain was captured by sequencing in a study of beta chain features in type 1 diabetes. J lost 9 bases, V lost 5 bases, and 10 bases had no gene match. Germline V gene data show CDR1 as LNHDA and CDR2 as SQIVND (reference sequence). This CDR3 has 13 residues. This clone was observed many times. Its specificity is unknown. Isolation of CD4+ naive, central memory, regulatory and stem cell-like memory cells was achieved by sorting via CD45RO/CCR7/CD25/CD127/CD95/CD27. Study-level findings and limits: Unsettled here was the matter of whether HLA type influences TCRB rearrangement. There was a moderate but significant shortening of TCRB CDR3s in all four CD4+ subsets of Type 1 diabetes patients.

Of the isolated RNA, all was reverse transcribed, and so the sequenced material was expressed TCRB transcripts. The table came from immunoSEQ multiplex PCR; TCRdb's copy has only in-frame clones and leaves some out. The table records about 140,000 clones, 9.5% to 10% of them present only once. This sequence originates from a woman between 40 and 50 years old in good health. The sequencing sample was made of central memory CD4+ T cells from blood. The chain has TRBV19 and TRBJ2-7; 7 bases match TRBD1. CDR3 nucleotides: TGTGCCAGTAGTGACAGGGCAGCAACTGGGCAGTACTTC. This gives the protein CASSDRAATGQYF.